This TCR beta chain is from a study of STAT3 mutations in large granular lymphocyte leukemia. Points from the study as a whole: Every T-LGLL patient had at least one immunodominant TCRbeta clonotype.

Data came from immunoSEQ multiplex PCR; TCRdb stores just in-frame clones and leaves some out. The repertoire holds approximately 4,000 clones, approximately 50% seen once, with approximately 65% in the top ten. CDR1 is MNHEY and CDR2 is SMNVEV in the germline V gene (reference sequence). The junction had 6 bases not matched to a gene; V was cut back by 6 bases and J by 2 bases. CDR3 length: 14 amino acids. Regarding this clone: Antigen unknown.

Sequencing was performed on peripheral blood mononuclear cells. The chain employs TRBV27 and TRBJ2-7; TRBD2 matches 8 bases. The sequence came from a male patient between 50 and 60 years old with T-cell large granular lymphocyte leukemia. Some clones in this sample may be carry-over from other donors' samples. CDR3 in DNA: TGTGCCAGCAGCCCGTCGGGGGGGACCTACGAGCAGTACTTC. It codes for CASSPSGGTYEQYF.